Listed below are T cell receptor beta chains from one sample, sequenced in a study of somatic mutations in cytotoxic T cells in rheumatoid arthritis. Some clones are missing from TCRdb's copy, which holds only in-frame ones; the method was immunoSEQ multiplex PCR. The sample lists over 8,000 clones; under 80% were seen once. The source material was CD8+ T cells sorted from blood. The receptors derive from an adult with rheumatoid arthritis. CDR3s include the opening cysteine and the closing phenylalanine or tryptophan. D genes are given only for firm matches. Expanded clones are given a class, and other clones once, few, many or no size at all.

.	.	TRBV6-1	TRBJ1-1	TGTGCCAGCAGTCCCGCGGGATACTACACTGAAGCTTTCTTT	CASSPAGYYTEAFF
.	.	TRBV7-2	TRBJ2-4	TGTGCCAGCAGCTCTTACCGGGGCCTAGCCAAAAACATTCAGTACTTC	CASSSYRGLAKNIQYF
TRBD1	.	TRBV28	TRBJ2-7	TGTGCCAGCAGTTCTACGGGACAGACCTACGAGCAGTACTTC	CASSSTGQTYEQYF
.	.	TRBV6-5	TRBJ2-5	TGTGCCAGCAGGCCTATCGGGGAGACCCAGTACTTC	CASRPIGETQYF
.	.	TRBV27	TRBJ1-1	TGTGCCAGCAGTTTATATCAGGGGAACACTGAAGCTTTCTTT	CASSLYQGNTEAFF
.	medium-sized	TRBV7-9	TRBJ1-2	TGTGCCAGCAGTGAGGGCCTGCGGGGTGGCTACACCTTC	CASSEGLRGGYTF
.	.	TRBV27	TRBJ1-6	TGTGCCAGCAGTCCCGGGGGAGCCCATTCACCCCTCCACTTT	CASSPGGAHSPLHF
.	once	TRBV9	TRBJ1-2	TGTGCCAGCAGCGTAATGGGGTCTTACGGCTACACCTTC	CASSVMGSYGYTF
TRBD2	.	TRBV30	TRBJ2-1	TGTGCCTGGATGAGTAGCGGGATCTACAATGAGCAGTTCTTC	CAWMSSGIYNEQFF
TRBD2	.	TRBV6-6	TRBJ2-1	TGTGCCGCTACGACTAGCGGCTACAATGAGCAGTTCTTC	CAATTSGYNEQFF
.	.	TRBV28	TRBJ2-2	TGTGCCAGCAGTTTTTACGCCCCCGGGGAGCTGTTTTTT	CASSFYAPGELFF
.	few	TRBV28	TRBJ2-2	TGTGCCAGCAGTTTAGGGAGGCCGAACACCGGGGAGCTGTTTTTT	CASSLGRPNTGELFF
.	.	TRBV9	TRBJ2-3	TGTGCCAGCAGCGTAGCGGGGGCCCTCACAGATACGCAGTATTTT	CASSVAGALTDTQYF
.	.	TRBV7-9	TRBJ2-2	TGTGCCAGCAGCTCCTTCGGGGGCGGGAACACCGGGGAGCTGTTTTTT	CASSSFGGGNTGELFF
.	.	TRBV11-2	TRBJ2-1	TGTGCCAGCAGCTTAAGCCTAGCGCAGGCTGAGCAGTTCTTC	CASSLSLAQAEQFF
.	.	TRBV6-5	TRBJ1-1	TGTGCCAGCAGTTACTCAGGGGTCACTGAAGCTTTCTTT	CASSYSGVTEAFF
.	once	TRBV5-5	TRBJ1-3	TGTGCCAGCAGCTTGGCTGGAAACACCATATATTTT	CASSLAGNTIYF
TRBD1	few	TRBV7-8	TRBJ2-2	TGTGCCAGCCAAATTGACAGGGGAGGCACCGGGGAGCTGTTTTTT	CASQIDRGGTGELFF
TRBD2	.	TRBV27	TRBJ2-7	TGTGCCAGCAGTTCCCCCTCGGGGGGCTACGAGCAGTACTTC	CASSSPSGGYEQYF
.	.	TRBV4-3	TRBJ2-5	TGCGCCAGCAGCCCTTACTGGGGGAACCAAGAGACCCAGTACTTC	CASSPYWGNQETQYF
TRBD1	few	TRBV2	TRBJ1-1	TGTGCCAGCAGCGTGGGGACAGGGGGCCGTAACACTGAAGCTTTCTTT	CASSVGTGGRNTEAFF
TRBD2	once	TRBV4-3	TRBJ2-1	TGCGCCAGCAGCCAAGAGGGCGGGAGGGACAATGAGCAGTTCTTC	CASSQEGGRDNEQFF
.	.	TRBV4-3	TRBJ2-7	TGCGCCAGCAGCCAAGGCGGGGGCCTCTACGAGCAGTACTTC	CASSQGGGLYEQYF
TRBD1	few	TRBV4-1	TRBJ1-1	TGCGCCAGCAGCCGATGGGACAGGAACACTGAAGCTTTCTTT	CASSRWDRNTEAFF
.	.	TRBV1	TRBJ2-3	TGCACCAGCAGCCAAGGGAGCGGCAACACAGATACGCAGTATTTT	CTSSQGSGNTDTQYF
TRBD1	.	TRBV27	TRBJ1-1	TGTGCCAGCATGCTCACAGGGGTCACTGAAGCTTTCTTT	CASMLTGVTEAFF
.	.	TRBV19	TRBJ1-5	TGTGCCAGTAGTATATTTCAGTCTCTCAATCAGCCCCAGCATTTT	CASSIFQSLNQPQHF
.	.	TRBV28	TRBJ2-3	TGTGCCAGCAGCTCGTGGGCTAGCGACCTAGGAGATACGCAGTATTTT	CASSSWASDLGDTQYF
TRBD1	.	TRBV5-1	TRBJ2-7	TGCGCCAGCAGCCCGGGACAGGGGGCCCTTTTGGAGCAGTACTTC	CASSPGQGALLEQYF
TRBD2	.	TRBV6-5	TRBJ2-1	TGTGCCAGCAGTTACATAGCGGGAACCCTAAATGAGCAGTTCTTC	CASSYIAGTLNEQFF
.	.	TRBV28	TRBJ2-3	TGTGCCAGCAGTTTTCTGGGTGCAGATACGCAGTATTTT	CASSFLGADTQYF
.	.	TRBV6-5	TRBJ1-1	TGTGCCAGCAGTTACGGGGGGGGGATGAACACTGAAGCTTTCTTT	CASSYGGGMNTEAFF
.	.	TRBV27	TRBJ1-1	TGTGCCAGCAAATCATGGGGGGAGGAAGCTTTCTTT	CASKSWGEEAFF